A single sample gave rise to the 14 T cell receptor beta chains below, sequenced in a study of T-cell memory formation after mild COVID-19 (dated by TCRdb to 2020 to 2023). Library construction relied on 5' RACE. TCRdb names Illumina NovaSeq 6000 as the instrument used. TCRdb reprocessing: public reads trimmed at Q25 with fastp, clones called with MiXCR, in-frame beta chains kept. Here each entry gathers all rows of one CDR3 protein and keeps the most common genes and DNA. The sample table contains over 300,000 distinct CDR3 sequences; only one count was recorded for 20% to 25% of them. 20% to 25% of the sample rests with the top ten. Sequencing used PBMCs or a T cell subset sorted from them (not recorded which). Source of these receptors: a man between 18 and 35 years old who had mild COVID-19 (a few samples of this study predate the infection). The sample titles of this study are shuffled in the database, so cell type and time point are left out; the donor was told from shared clones.

There are a few counts of this clonotype. V usage is TRBV11-2 and J usage is TRBJ2-3, with TRBD1 matching 8 bases. J lost 14 bases, V lost 6 bases, and 10 bases had no gene match. Germline CDR1 SGHAT, CDR2 FQNNGV. The CDR3 contains 12 residues. This chain's CDR3 is CASSLDRGARYF. CDR3 sequence (DNA): TGTGCCAGCAGTCTAGACAGGGGAGCCCGGTATTTT.

Only a few counts were recorded for this clonotype. The rearrangement links TRBV20-1 to TRBJ2-2; 8 bases agree with TRBD1. V was clipped by 2 bases and J by 5 bases; unmatched bases: 1. CDR1 is DFQATT and CDR2 is SNEGSKA in the germline V gene (reference sequence). The CDR3 is 13 amino acids. CDR3 DNA: TGCAGTGCTAGACGACAGGGGACCGGGGAGCTGTTTTTT. Translated, it gives CSARRQGTGELFF.

There are many counts of this clonotype. The V and J genes are TRBV20-1 and TRBJ2-7; D is unclear. The CDR3 has 14 amino acids. The germline CDR1 and CDR2 sequences are DFQATT and SNEGSKA (reference sequence). Trimming took 0 bases from V and 5 from J, leaving 14 bases between them. CDR3 sequence: CSARESSRADEQYV. CDR3 DNA sequence: TGCAGTGCTAGAGAATCGTCAAGGGCAGACGAGCAGTACGTC.

The rearrangement uses TRBV12-3 or TRBV12-4 and TRBJ1-1, with D perhaps TRBD1 (5 bases). Deletions cut 2 bases from V and 0 bases from J, with 16 bases between. The CDR3 spans 17 residues. The CDR3 DNA follows: TGTGCCAGCAGTTTATCAAGGACAATCGGGATGAACACTGAAGCTTTCTTT. Translated, it gives CASSLSRTIGMNTEAFF.

The gene calls are TRBV2 and TRBJ2-3; D gene uncertain. This CDR3 comprises 13 residues. In germline, CDR1 is SNHLY, CDR2 FYNNEI. The V end lost 7 bases, the J end lost 6 bases, and 14 bases lay between the germline ends. The CDR3 nucleotides read TGTGCCAGCAATTTCGACGTAGGGGATACGCAGTATTTT. It translates to CASNFDVGDTQYF.

The V and J genes are TRBV6-2 or TRBV6-3 and TRBJ2-7, with 8 bases lining up with TRBD1. CDR3 length: 16 residues. CDR1 MNHEY and CDR2 SVGEGT come from the germline V gene. Germline trimming cut 6 bases from V and 0 bases from J; bases unmatched to any gene: 10. CDR3: CASSSTGASSSYEQYV. The CDR3 nucleotides are TGTGCCAGCAGCTCGACAGGGGCCTCGAGCTCCTACGAGCAGTACGTC.

The table lists this clonotype with a few counts. The rearrangement links TRBV4-3 to TRBJ2-7, with D maybe TRBD2 (6 bases). The length of the CDR3 is 15 residues. The V gene lost 1 base and the J gene lost 4 bases, with 14 bases spanning the gap. The V gene's germline CDR1 is LGHNA and CDR2 YSLEER. The CDR3 here is CASSQAFQEGYEQYV. CDR3 sequence (DNA): TGCGCCAGCAGCCAAGCGTTCCAGGAGGGATACGAGCAGTACGTC.

The V call is TRBV20-1, the J call TRBJ2-3, with a weak D call TRBD1 (5 bases). CDR3 length: 15 amino acids. V dropped 3 bases and J dropped 7 bases, with 20 bases sitting between them. Germline-derived CDR1 and CDR2 are DFQATT and SNEGSKA (reference sequence). CDR3 amino acids: CSASPAYRSPYTQYF. The CDR3, as DNA: TGCAGTGCTAGCCCAGCCTACAGGTCCCCCTATACGCAGTATTTT.

The rearrangement links TRBV5-4 to TRBJ2-7; 10 bases match TRBD1. J lost 5 bases, V lost 5 bases, and 7 bases had no gene match. Germline CDR1 reads SGHNT; CDR2 reads YYREEE (reference sequence). The CDR3 totals 14 residues. The CDR3 region is CASRAGTGVNEQYF. The CDR3 DNA follows: TGTGCCAGCAGGGCCGGGACAGGGGTAAACGAGCAGTACTTC.

The gene calls are TRBV12-3 or TRBV12-4 and TRBJ2-7; 11 nucleotides agree with TRBD1. The CDR3 contains 14 residues. The junction had 7 bases not matched to a gene; V was cut back by 6 bases and J by 6 bases. CDR3 residues: CASSNGQGASEQYF. CDR3 nucleotide sequence: TGTGCCAGCAGCAACGGACAGGGGGCGAGCGAGCAGTACTTC.

The chain has TRBV21-1 and TRBJ2-3; no check of the table's D call, TRBD2, against the DNA was made. TRBV21-1 is a pseudogene locus. The CDR3 is 18 residues long. CDR3 coding DNA: TGTGCCAGCAGCAAAGGGAGGACTAGTCAGGGTAGCACAGATACGCAGTATTTT. Its translation: CASSKGRTSQGSTDTQYF.

The genes are TRBV9 and TRBJ2-3; TRBD1 aligns across 10 bases. CDR1 is SGDLS and CDR2 is YYNGEE in the germline V gene. The CDR3 has 16 amino acids. V lost 1 base, J lost 3 bases, and 5 bases stayed unmatched. CDR3 protein: CASSVPRTGGTDTQYF. The CDR3 bases are TGTGCCAGCAGCGTACCGAGGACAGGGGGAACAGATACGCAGTATTTT.

The J gene is TRBJ1-3, the V gene TRBV6-5, with D unresolved. Germline V gene sequence: CDR1 MNHEY, CDR2 SVGAGI. The CDR3 runs to 15 residues. V was shortened by 6 bases and J by 4 bases, with 16 bases between the two germline ends. CDR3 residues: CASRSGRLKGNTIYF. Here the CDR3 DNA reads TGTGCCAGCAGATCCGGGCGGTTGAAGGGAAACACCATATATTTT.

The sample holds many counts of this clonotype. The chain has TRBV20-1 and TRBJ2-3; 8 bases map to TRBD2. This CDR3 contains 13 residues. Germline lookup yields CDR1 DFQATT and CDR2 SNEGSKA (reference sequence). The junction had 5 bases not matched to a gene; V was cut back by 5 bases and J by 4 bases. This chain's CDR3 is CSAEGGGPDTQYF. DNA for the CDR3: TGCAGTGCTGAGGGCGGGGGGCCAGATACGCAGTATTTT.